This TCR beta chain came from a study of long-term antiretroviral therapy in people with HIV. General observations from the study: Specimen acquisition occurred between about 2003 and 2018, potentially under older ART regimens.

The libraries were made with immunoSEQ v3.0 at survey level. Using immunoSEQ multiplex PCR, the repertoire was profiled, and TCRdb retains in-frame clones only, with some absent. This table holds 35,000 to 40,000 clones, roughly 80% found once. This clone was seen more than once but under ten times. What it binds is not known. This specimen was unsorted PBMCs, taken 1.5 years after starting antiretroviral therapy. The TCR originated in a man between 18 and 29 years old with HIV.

The DNA for the CDR3 is TGTGCCAGCAGTCCGTGGCAGGGGCATAAAAACGAGCAGTACTTC. Translating it yields CASSPWQGHKNEQYF. V usage is TRBV27 and J usage is TRBJ2-7; possibly TRBD1 for D (6 bases). Trimming removed 5 bases at V and 5 bases at J, with 19 bases between. CDR1 is MNHEY and CDR2 is SMNVEV in the germline V gene (reference sequence). CDR3 length: 15 residues.